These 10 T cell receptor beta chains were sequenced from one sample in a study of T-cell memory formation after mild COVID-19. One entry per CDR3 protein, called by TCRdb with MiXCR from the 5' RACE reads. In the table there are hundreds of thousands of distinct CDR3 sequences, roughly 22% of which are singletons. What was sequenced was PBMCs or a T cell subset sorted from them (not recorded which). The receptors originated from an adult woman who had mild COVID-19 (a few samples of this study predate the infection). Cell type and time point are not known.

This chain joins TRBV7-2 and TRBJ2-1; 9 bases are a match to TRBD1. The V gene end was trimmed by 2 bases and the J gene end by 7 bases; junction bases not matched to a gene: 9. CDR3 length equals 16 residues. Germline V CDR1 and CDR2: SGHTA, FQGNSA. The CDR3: CASSLYGGQGQNEQFF. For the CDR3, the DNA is TGTGCCAGCAGCTTATATGGGGGACAGGGACAGAATGAGCAGTTCTTC.

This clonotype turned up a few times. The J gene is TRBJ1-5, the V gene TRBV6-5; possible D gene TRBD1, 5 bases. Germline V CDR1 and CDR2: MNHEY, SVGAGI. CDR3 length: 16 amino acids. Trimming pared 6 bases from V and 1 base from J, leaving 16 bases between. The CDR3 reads CASSSGTRGSNQPQHF. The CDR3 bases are TGTGCCAGCAGCTCCGGGACCCGAGGCAGCAATCAGCCCCAGCATTTT.

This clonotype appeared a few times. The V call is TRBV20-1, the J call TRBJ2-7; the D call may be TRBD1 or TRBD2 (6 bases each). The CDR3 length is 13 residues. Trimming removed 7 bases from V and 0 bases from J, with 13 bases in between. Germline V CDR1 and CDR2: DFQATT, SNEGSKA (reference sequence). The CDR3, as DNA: TGCAGTGTTCGGGGGCCCAGCTCCTACGAGCAGTACTTC. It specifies CSVRGPSSYEQYF.

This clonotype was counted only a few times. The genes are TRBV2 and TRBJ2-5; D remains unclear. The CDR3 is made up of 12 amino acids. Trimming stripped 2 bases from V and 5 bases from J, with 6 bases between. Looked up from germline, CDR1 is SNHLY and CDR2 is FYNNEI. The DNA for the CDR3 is TGTGCCAGCAGTGAATTGGGGGAGACCCAGTACTTC. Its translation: CASSELGETQYF.

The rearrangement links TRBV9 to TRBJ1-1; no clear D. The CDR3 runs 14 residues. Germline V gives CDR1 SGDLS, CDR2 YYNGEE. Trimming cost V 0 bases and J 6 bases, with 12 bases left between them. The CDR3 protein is CASSVGKAGPEAFF. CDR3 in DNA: TGTGCCAGCAGCGTAGGAAAGGCGGGTCCTGAAGCTTTCTTT.

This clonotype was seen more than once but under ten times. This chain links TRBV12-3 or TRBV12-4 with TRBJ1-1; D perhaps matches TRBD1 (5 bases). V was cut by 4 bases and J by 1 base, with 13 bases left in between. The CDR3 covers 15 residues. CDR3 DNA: TGTGCCAGCAGTTGGGCCGGGACGGGGAACACTGAAGCTTTCTTT. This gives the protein CASSWAGTGNTEAFF.

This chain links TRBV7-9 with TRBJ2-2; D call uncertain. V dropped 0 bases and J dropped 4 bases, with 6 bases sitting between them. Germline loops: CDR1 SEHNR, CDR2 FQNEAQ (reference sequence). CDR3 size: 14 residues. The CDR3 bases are TGTGCCAGCAGCTTAGCACTCGGCACCGGGGAGCTGTTTTTT. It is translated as CASSLALGTGELFF.

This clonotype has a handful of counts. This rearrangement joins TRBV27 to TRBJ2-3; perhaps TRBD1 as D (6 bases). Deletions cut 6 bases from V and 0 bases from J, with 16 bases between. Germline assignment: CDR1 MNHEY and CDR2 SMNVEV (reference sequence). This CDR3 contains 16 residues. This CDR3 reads CASSKDRSISTDTQYF. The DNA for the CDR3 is TGTGCCAGCAGCAAAGACAGGAGTATTAGCACAGATACGCAGTATTTT.

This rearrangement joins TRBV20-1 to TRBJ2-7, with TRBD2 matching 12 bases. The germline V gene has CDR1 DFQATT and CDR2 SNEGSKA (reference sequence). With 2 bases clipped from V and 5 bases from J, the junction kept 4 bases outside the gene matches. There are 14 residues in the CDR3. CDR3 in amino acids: CSARTGTSGHEQYF. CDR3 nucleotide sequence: TGCAGTGCTAGAACCGGGACTAGCGGGCACGAGCAGTACTTC.

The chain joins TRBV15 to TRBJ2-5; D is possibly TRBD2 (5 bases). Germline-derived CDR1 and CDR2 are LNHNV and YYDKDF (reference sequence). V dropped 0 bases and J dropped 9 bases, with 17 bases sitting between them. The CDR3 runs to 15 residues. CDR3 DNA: TGTGCCACCAGCAGAGATCTCGGGGTAGCTAGTCCCCAGTACTTC. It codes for CATSRDLGVASPQYF.